The next 21 T cell receptor beta chains were all read from a single sample in a study of T cells in Graves' hyperthyroidism and ophthalmopathy. TCR beta CDR3 sequences were amplified from RNA transcripts. The HTBI primer set was used in a first-round RT-PCR of the TCR CDR3. TCRdb itself ran the multiplex PCR reads through MiXCR, one entry per CDR3 protein. The table lists some 600,000 distinct CDR3 sequences, approximately 15% of them singletons. The sequenced material came from blood. These receptors came from a woman in her 30s with Graves' hyperthyroidism that later progressed to Graves' ophthalmopathy.

As for this clonotype: Likely a read error: the CDR3 ends without its conserved phenylalanine or tryptophan. The chain joins TRBV20-1 to TRBJ2-7; possibly TRBD2 for D (6 bases). The CDR3 consists of 14 residues. The V gene's germline CDR1 is DFQATT and CDR2 SNEGSKA (reference sequence). The V end was cut by 4 bases, the J end by 2 bases, with 15 bases between. The CDR3 DNA reads as TGCAGTGCTACCTTAGCGGAACGCCCCTACGAGCAGTACCTC. Its protein product is CSATLAERPYEQYL.

This clonotype has a count of ten or more. V is TRBV12-3 or TRBV12-4 and J is TRBJ2-2; 7 bases map to TRBD2. The V and J ends lost 5 bases and 4 bases, in that order; junction bases with no gene match: 10. The CDR3 covers 16 residues. CDR3 sequence: CASSPLTSLGTGELFF. CDR3 nucleotides: TGTGCCAGCAGTCCCTTGACTAGCCTGGGCACCGGGGAGCTGTTTTTT.

This clonotype was observed many times. The rearrangement joins TRBV12-3 or TRBV12-4 to TRBJ2-7, with 7 bases lining up with TRBD2. CDR3 length: 17 amino acids. The V and J ends lost 6 bases and 3 bases, in that order; junction bases with no gene match: 17. CDR3 residues: CASSRYGGGRASYEQYF. The CDR3 nucleotides read TGTGCCAGCAGCCGTTACGGGGGAGGGCGGGCCAGCTACGAGCAGTACTTC.

In this sample, this clonotype turned up many times. The rearrangement joins TRBV12-3 or TRBV12-4 to TRBJ1-6; D remains ambiguous. The CDR3 is made up of 14 amino acids. The V end was cut by 3 bases, the J end by 7 bases, with 10 bases between. CDR3 bases: TGTGCCAGCAGTTTCGGCAGCGGCAATTCACCCCTCCACTTT. It is translated as CASSFGSGNSPLHF.

This clonotype was seen at least ten times. This chain uses TRBV12-3 or TRBV12-4 with TRBJ2-5, with 11 positions matching TRBD2. The J segment lost 9 bases and the V segment lost 6 bases, leaving 6 bases of the junction unmatched. The CDR3 covers 13 residues. This CDR3 is CASSQPGLAAQYF. The CDR3 region has the DNA TGTGCCAGCAGCCAACCGGGACTAGCGGCCCAGTACTTC.

The chain uses TRBV4-1 and TRBJ2-2; 9 bases agree with TRBD2. Per the germline V gene, CDR1 is MGHRA and CDR2 is YSYEKL. CDR3 size: 16 residues. Losses at the gene ends were 4 bases for V and 6 bases for J; bases not matched to a gene: 9. CDR3 amino acids: CASSPPGLATAGELFF. CDR3 sequence (DNA): TGCGCCAGCAGCCCTCCGGGACTAGCTACGGCCGGGGAGCTGTTTTTT.

Turning to this clonotype: At one boundary the junction diverges from the germline segment, which might be a read error. The chain carries TRBV11-2 and TRBJ2-7; the D gene is possibly TRBD1 (5 bases). Germline V gene lookup returns CDR1 SGHAT and CDR2 FQNNGV. The CDR3 contains 15 residues. For the CDR3, the DNA is TGTGCCAGCAGCTTAGACAGGGCGGTCTCCTACCAGCAGTACTTC. This sequence encodes CASSLDRAVSYQQYF.

This chain connects TRBV20-1 to TRBJ1-1, with TRBD1 matching over 8 bases. Germline CDR1 is DFQATT and CDR2 is SNEGSKA (reference sequence). The CDR3 has 15 residues. Losses at the gene ends were 3 bases for V and 1 base for J; bases not matched to a gene: 7. The CDR3 DNA is TGCAGTGCTAGCCCCCCTACAGGGGGGAACACTGAAGCTTTCTTT. This gives the protein CSASPPTGGNTEAFF.

In this sample, this clonotype turned up many times. The chain carries TRBV28 and TRBJ1-4; D is unresolved. Germline V gene sequence: CDR1 MDHEN, CDR2 SYDVKM. V gave up 6 bases and J gave up 6 bases, with 5 bases separating them. The CDR3 extends over 11 amino acids. The CDR3 bases are TGTGCCAGCAGGATTCATGAAAAACTGTTTTTT. It codes for CASRIHEKLFF.

This clonotype was seen many times. The gene calls are TRBV3-1 and TRBJ1-6; 9 bases fit TRBD1. After removal of 1 base from V and 10 bases from J, the junction contained 2 bases not matched to a gene. The CDR3 runs to 14 residues. Germline V gene sequence: CDR1 LGHDT, CDR2 YNNKEL (reference sequence). The CDR3 DNA reads as TGTGCCAGCAGCCAAGGACAGGGGGACTCACCCCTCCACTTT. Its translation is CASSQGQGDSPLHF. The full variable domain, rest sourced from reference TRBV3-1 and TRBJ1-6, is DTAVSQTPKYLVTQMGNDKSIKCEQNLGHDTMYWYKQDSKKFLKIMFSYNNKELIINETVPNRFSPKSPDKAHLNLHINSLELGDSAVYFCASSQGQGDSPLHFGNGTRLTVT.

V usage is TRBV12-3 or TRBV12-4 and J usage is TRBJ2-2; D is unclear. This CDR3 contains 13 residues. V lost 3 bases and J 5 bases, leaving 7 bases between the germline ends. The CDR3 reads CASSFKGTGELFF. DNA for the CDR3: TGTGCCAGCAGTTTTAAGGGAACCGGGGAGCTGTTTTTT.

CDR3 in DNA: TGTGCCAGCAGCTTGGATAAGGGGAGGGCTGAAGCTTTCTTT. Amino acid sequence: CASSLDKGRAEAFF. The chain uses TRBV5-5 and TRBJ1-1, with a tentative D call TRBD1 (5 bases). V lost 0 bases and J lost 6, with 12 bases in between. Germline-derived CDR1 and CDR2 are SGHKS and YYEKEE (reference sequence). This CDR3 is 14 amino acids long.

A few counts support this clonotype. The rearrangement links TRBV6-1 to TRBJ2-7, with a possible D match to TRBD2 (7 bases). V lost 2 bases and J lost 7, with 18 bases in between. Germline V gene sequence: CDR1 MNHNS, CDR2 SASEGT. The CDR3 consists of 15 residues. The CDR3 loop is CASSESGTLQREQYF. CDR3 nucleotides: TGTGCCAGCAGTGAAAGCGGGACACTCCAGAGGGAGCAGTACTTC.

The sample holds many counts of this clonotype. The CDR3 DNA follows: TGTGCCAGCAGTTTAACACTCCGAAACACTGAAGCTTTCTTT. Its protein product is CASSLTLRNTEAFF. The V call is TRBV28, the J call TRBJ1-1; D uncertain. Deletions cut 2 bases from V and 2 bases from J, with 9 bases between. The germline V gene has CDR1 MDHEN and CDR2 SYDVKM. This CDR3 spans 14 amino acids.

As regards this clonotype: Just one base apart from a much larger clone, this may be a read error. The CDR3: CAISGGQGYGYTF. The CDR3 DNA follows: TGTGCCATCAGTGGGGGACAGGGCTATGGCTACACCTTC. The chain carries TRBV10-3 and TRBJ1-2; 9 nucleotides match TRBD1. This CDR3 has 13 residues. Losses at the gene ends were 4 bases for V and 4 bases for J; bases not matched to a gene: 1. Per germline, CDR1 ENHRY and CDR2 SYGVKD.

The chain links TRBV4-1 to TRBJ1-1; D is possibly TRBD1 (6 bases). This CDR3 region has 18 residues. The V gene's germline CDR1 is MGHRA and CDR2 YSYEKL. Trimming left V 0 bases short and J 1 base short, with 18 bases between. The CDR3 loop reads CASSQEVPGVVENTEAFF. As DNA, the CDR3 is TGCGCCAGCAGCCAAGAAGTGCCAGGGGTCGTCGAGAACACTGAAGCTTTCTTT.

Ten or more counts support this clonotype. The V and J genes are TRBV6-1 and TRBJ2-3, with TRBD1 matching 7 bases. Germline CDR1 is MNHNS and CDR2 is SASEGT. V was clipped by 10 bases and J by 1 base; unmatched bases: 2. The CDR3 sequence is 12 residues long. The CDR3 reads CATGTGTDTQYF. In nucleotides, the CDR3 is TGTGCCACCGGGACAGGCACAGATACGCAGTATTTT.

Ten or more counts support this clonotype. The gene calls are TRBV29-1 and TRBJ2-1; D gene ambiguous. Per germline, CDR1 SQVTM and CDR2 ANQGSEA. The ends were cut back, 8 bases at V and 0 bases at J, with 11 bases in the middle. The CDR3 loop spans 13 amino acids. The DNA for the CDR3 is TGCAGCCTGACCTTGGCCTCCTACAATGAGCAGTTCTTC. Translation gives CSLTLASYNEQFF.

This clonotype was counted many times. The chain recombines TRBV20-1 with TRBJ2-7; D perhaps matches TRBD2 (5 bases). The V end was cut by 0 bases, the J end by 4 bases, with 10 bases between. Germline V CDR1 and CDR2: DFQATT, SNEGSKA (reference sequence). This CDR3 region has 13 residues. CDR3 region: CSAREEAKYEQYF. In DNA form, the CDR3 reads TGCAGTGCTAGAGAGGAGGCTAAATACGAGCAGTACTTC.

This clonotype was picked up many times. The rearrangement uses TRBV7-3 and TRBJ2-1, with 11 bases matching TRBD2. The CDR3 runs 15 residues. In germline, CDR1 is SGHTA, CDR2 FQGTGA. Germline trimming cut 4 bases from V and 4 bases from J; bases unmatched to any gene: 3. Written as DNA, the CDR3 is TGTGCCAGCAGCTCACGACTAGCGGGGTACAATGAGCAGTTCTTC. Protein product: CASSSRLAGYNEQFF.

This clonotype was found many times. CDR3 in DNA: TGTGCCAGCAGTGGCAGCGGTGGCTACACCTTC. This gives the protein CASSGSGGYTF. The V gene is TRBV27, the J gene TRBJ1-2; D gene unclear. CDR3 length equals 11 residues. V gave up 5 bases and J gave up 7 bases, with 8 bases separating them. Germline values: CDR1 MNHEY, CDR2 SMNVEV (reference sequence).